These 5 T cell receptor beta chains came from one sample sequenced in a study of post-analysis software for immune sequencing data. Study results and limitations: In patients, about 5 TRBV segments were more frequent than in controls, with TRBV5-6, TRBV5-1 and TRBV20-1 among them.

These TCRs' antigens remain unknown. Incorporated into the TCR beta cDNA libraries were unique molecular identifiers, which served to reduce PCR and sequencing biases. One entry per CDR3 protein, called by TCRdb with MiXCR from the PCR reads. The sample contains hundreds of thousands of distinct CDR3 sequences, about 27% of which appear only once. The sample taken for sequencing was blood. The receptors derive from a girl aged 10-17 years with multiple sclerosis.

The chain combines TRBV3-1 with TRBJ1-1, with D hard to call. The CDR3 is 16 residues long. From germline, CDR1 is LGHDT and CDR2 YNNKEL (reference sequence). Trimming shortened V by 2 bases and J by 1 base, and 14 bases separated the two germline ends. This CDR3 reads CASSQFYREENTEAFF. The CDR3 DNA follows: TGTGCCAGCAGCCAATTCTACCGGGAGGAGAACACTGAAGCTTTCTTT.

This clonotype came up a few times. The chain recombines TRBV6-5 with TRBJ1-4; TRBD1 matches at 10 bases. Trimming removed 6 bases from V and 5 bases from J; junction bases left unmatched: 3. This CDR3 contains 14 residues. Germline assignment: CDR1 MNHEY and CDR2 SVGAGI. The CDR3 sequence is CASRRDRGNEKLFF. The CDR3 nucleotides are TGTGCCAGCAGAAGGGACAGGGGAAATGAAAAACTGTTTTTT.

In its sample, this clonotype was seen once. The rearrangement joins TRBV12-3 or TRBV12-4 to TRBJ2-3; no clear D. The CDR3 totals 15 residues. V was clipped by 5 bases and J by 7 bases, with 19 bases between them. The CDR3 region is CASSPRLAAQNTQYF. The DNA of the CDR3 is TGTGCCAGCAGTCCACGTCTGGCAGCACAGAATACGCAGTATTTT.

About this clonotype itself: Germline is not matched at one junction end, which may reflect a read error. The J gene is TRBJ2-5, the V gene TRBV7-9; tentative D call: TRBD2 (5 bases). Germline V gene data show CDR1 as SEHNR and CDR2 as FQNEAQ (reference sequence). This CDR3 is 14 amino acids long. The CDR3: CAGSLRRESETQYF. The CDR3 nucleotides read TGTGCCGGCAGCTTACGTCGGGAATCGGAGACCCAGTACTTC.

The chain uses TRBV5-1 and TRBJ1-4, with TRBD1 identical over 11 bases. V trimming: 4 bases; J trimming: 3 bases; junction bases outside the gene matches: 8. CDR3 length: 17 amino acids. Germline V gene lookup returns CDR1 SGHRS and CDR2 YFSETQ. The CDR3, as DNA: TGCGCCAGCAGCGCCGGGACAGGGGGGCCGGCTAATGAAAAACTGTTTTTT. Residues: CASSAGTGGPANEKLFF.